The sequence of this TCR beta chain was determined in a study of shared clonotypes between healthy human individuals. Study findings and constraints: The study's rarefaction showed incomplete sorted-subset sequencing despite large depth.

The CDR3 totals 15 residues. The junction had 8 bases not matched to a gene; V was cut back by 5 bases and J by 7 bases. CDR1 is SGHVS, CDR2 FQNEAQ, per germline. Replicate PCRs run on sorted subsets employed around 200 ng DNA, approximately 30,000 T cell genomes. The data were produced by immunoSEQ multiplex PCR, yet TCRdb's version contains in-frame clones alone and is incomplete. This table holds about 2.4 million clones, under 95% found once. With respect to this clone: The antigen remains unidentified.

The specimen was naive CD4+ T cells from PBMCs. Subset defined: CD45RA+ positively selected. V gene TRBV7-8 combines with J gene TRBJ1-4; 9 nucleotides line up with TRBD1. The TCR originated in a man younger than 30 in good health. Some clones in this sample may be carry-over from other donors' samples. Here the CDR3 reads CASSHNRGRGEKLFF. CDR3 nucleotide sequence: TGTGCCAGCAGCCACAACAGGGGGCGAGGTGAAAAACTGTTTTTT. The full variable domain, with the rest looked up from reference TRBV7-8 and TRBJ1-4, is GAGVSQSPRYKVAKRGQDVALRCDPISGHVSLFWYQQALGQGPEFLTYFQNEAQLDKSGLPSDRFFAERPEGSVSTLKIQRTQQEDSAVYLCASSHNRGRGEKLFFGSGTQLSVL.